These 5 T cell receptor beta chains share one sample of origin, sequenced in a study of Graves' ophthalmopathy and Graves' hyperthyroidism. CDR3 regions of TCR beta were amplified from RNA transcripts. HTBI primers were used in a first-round RT-PCR, which preceded a second-round multiplex PCR. TCRdb re-derived calls from the multiplex PCR reads in MiXCR, one entry per CDR3 protein. The sample lists some 410,000 distinct CDR3 sequences, more than 20% seen once, with roughly 3% in the top ten. Sequencing was performed on peripheral blood. These receptors were collected from a woman aged 18-29 years with stable Graves' hyperthyroidism.

This clonotype was found many times. This may come from a read error, since a much larger clone is one base off. This chain uses TRBV6-1 with TRBJ1-1; 7 nucleotides agree with TRBD1. Germline V gene sequence: CDR1 MNHNS, CDR2 SASEGT. The CDR3 spans 13 residues. CDR3: CANSPTGTTEAFF. The CDR3 region has the DNA TGTGCCAACAGTCCGACAGGGACCACTGAAGCTTTCTTT.

This clonotype was seen a few times. One junction end does not reproduce the germline sequence, and a read error may be involved. This rearrangement joins TRBV20-1 to TRBJ1-5; tentatively, D is TRBD1 (6 bases). Germline CDR1 DFQATT, CDR2 SNEGSKA (reference sequence). The CDR3 sequence is 12 residues long. CDR3 protein: CCARTGNQPQHF. DNA of the CDR3: TGCTGTGCCAGAACAGGGAATCAGCCCCAGCATTTT.

The table lists this clonotype with a few counts. J is TRBJ1-5 and V is TRBV4-1; no definite D call. Trimming removed 0 bases from V and 6 bases from J, with 9 bases in between. This CDR3 is 14 amino acids long. Germline V CDR1 and CDR2: MGHRA, YSYEKL. CDR3 sequence reads: CASSQEGLRQPQHF. The CDR3 nucleotides read TGCGCCAGCAGCCAAGAAGGGTTGCGTCAGCCCCAGCATTTT.

The sample holds many counts of this clonotype. The rearrangement links TRBV5-1 to TRBJ2-6; a possible D gene is TRBD2 (5 bases). With 4 bases removed from V and 0 bases from J, the gap between germline ends came to 14 bases. CDR3 size: 17 residues. Germline CDR1 is SGHRS and CDR2 is YFSETQ. As DNA, the CDR3 is TGCGCCAGCAGCGGGAGAGTTAAGGGCTCTGGGGCCAACGTCCTGACTTTC. Translating it yields CASSGRVKGSGANVLTF.

This clonotype was recorded at least ten times. This chain uses TRBV29-1 with TRBJ2-2; maybe TRBD2 (5 bases). V was pared by 2 bases and J by 2 bases, with 9 bases between. The CDR3 length is 14 residues. CDR1 and CDR2 from the germline V gene are SQVTM and ANQGSEA. CDR3 DNA sequence: TGCAGCGTTGAACTAGCCCCAAACACCGGGGAGCTGTTTTTT. Translation: CSVELAPNTGELFF.